This T cell receptor (beta chain) was identified during a study of T-cell reconstitution after alpha-beta-depleted transplantation in children. During its preparation, the TCRbeta library received unique molecular identifiers. MiXCR was run by TCRdb on the PCR reads, yielding one entry per CDR3 protein. The data contain some 590,000 distinct CDR3 sequences, about 10% of them singletons. The CDR3 consists of 16 residues. V dropped 3 bases and J dropped 4 bases, with 16 bases sitting between them. The rearrangement uses TRBV12-3 or TRBV12-4 and TRBJ1-3; D is possibly TRBD1 (6 bases). The source material was PBMCs from the stem cell graft donor, sampled from the stem cell graft. This receptor was taken from a human donor who donated a stem cell graft to a child with acute myeloid leukemia. CDR3 DNA: TGTGCCAGCAGTTTTTTAGGCTCAGGGGTGGGAAACACCATATATTTT. Translation gives CASSFLGSGVGNTIYF.